These 28 T cell receptor beta chains originate from one sample sequenced in a study of blood T cells in healthy people across ages. Then a second PCR, running about 6 to 12 cycles, was carried out with a sample-barcoded 5' primer and a J-beta primer mix. TCRdb used MiXCR to reprocess the 5' RACE reads, holding one entry per CDR3 protein. The sample comprises more than 800,000 distinct CDR3 sequences, more than 35% of which are singletons, and 15% to 20% rests with the top ten. Sequencing was performed on blood. The receptor source for this set is a woman in her fifties or sixties in good health.

In its sample, this clonotype was seen a few times. The rearrangement links TRBV11-2 to TRBJ2-5; TRBD2 aligns across 10 bases. This CDR3 has 17 residues. From germline, CDR1 is SGHAT and CDR2 FQNNGV. With 1 base clipped from V and 5 bases from J, the junction kept 10 bases outside the gene matches. CDR3 sequence (DNA): TGTGCCAGCAGCTTAGGGGGGCCTAGCGGGAGATCGGAGACCCAGTACTTC. It translates to CASSLGGPSGRSETQYF.

This rearrangement joins TRBV27 to TRBJ2-5, with 8 bases aligning to TRBD1. Germline CDR1 is MNHEY and CDR2 is SMNVEV (reference sequence). This CDR3 comprises 14 residues. V dropped 7 bases and J dropped 11; count of bases not matched to a gene: 15. The CDR3 DNA reads as TGTGCCAGCACGAGACAGGGGCTGAGGAATGAGCAGTACTTC. It yields the protein CASTRQGLRNEQYF.

In the case of this clonotype: At one end the junction does not follow the germline gene, possibly because of a read error. V is TRBV4-2 and J is TRBJ2-5; tentatively, D is TRBD1 or TRBD2 (8 bases each). Germline V gene data show CDR1 as LGHNA and CDR2 as YNFKEQ. The CDR3 is made up of 20 amino acids. This CDR3 is CTSSQERTGSGGLYQATQYF. CDR3 nucleotides: TGTACCAGCAGCCAAGAGAGGACAGGGAGCGGGGGTTTGTACCAAGCGACCCAGTACTTC.

The CDR3 nucleotides read TGTGCTAGTGGTTACCATGCGGGAGGGACGAACACCGGGGAGCTGTTTTTT. It codes for CASGYHAGGTNTGELFF. This chain links TRBV12-5 with TRBJ2-2; the match to TRBD2 covers 9 bases. CDR1 and CDR2 from the germline V gene are LGHNT and FRNRAP. There are 17 residues in the CDR3. The junction had 6 bases not matched to a gene; V was cut back by 4 bases and J by 0 bases.

The chain joins TRBV29-1 to TRBJ2-2, with a weak D call TRBD2 (5 bases). Germline assignment: CDR1 SQVTM and CDR2 ANQGSEA. V was shortened by 8 bases and J by 4 bases, with 14 bases between the two germline ends. The CDR3 spans 13 residues. CDR3 in amino acids: CSRGPKSTGELFF. DNA of the CDR3: TGCAGCAGAGGGCCAAAGAGCACCGGGGAGCTGTTTTTT.

This chain uses TRBV25-1 with TRBJ1-1, with D maybe TRBD1 (5 bases). From germline, CDR1 is MGHDK and CDR2 SYGVNS. The CDR3 length is 13 residues. Trimming took off 5 bases at V and 11 bases at J, with 18 bases between the two ends. The CDR3 loop reads CASSTTGGRNAFF. The DNA of the CDR3 is TGTGCCAGCAGTACCACAGGCGGCAGGAATGCTTTCTTT.

This chain joins TRBV20-1 and TRBJ2-7; D is unclear. Germline V lookup: CDR1 DFQATT, CDR2 SNEGSKA (reference sequence). The CDR3 is made up of 12 amino acids. The V and J ends lost 5 bases and 7 bases respectively, with 15 bases between them. In nucleotides, the CDR3 is TGCAGTGCTGGGATTGGTAGAAAGGAGCAGTACTTC. Its protein product is CSAGIGRKEQYF.

The V gene is TRBV6-4, the J gene TRBJ2-1; 14 positions match TRBD2. The junction had 10 bases not matched to a gene; V was cut back by 6 bases and J by 3 bases. The CDR3 sequence is 18 residues long. CDR1 is MRHNA, CDR2 SNTAGT, per germline. The CDR3 reads CASRPRTSGRPRYNEQFF. The CDR3 nucleotides are TGTGCCAGCAGACCTCGGACTAGCGGGAGGCCCCGCTACAATGAGCAGTTCTTC.

The rearrangement uses TRBV28 and TRBJ2-7; 9 positions match TRBD1. The CDR3 has 13 amino acids. Trimming removed 11 bases from V and 3 bases from J; junction bases left unmatched: 8. Germline assignment: CDR1 MDHEN and CDR2 SYDVKM. This chain's CDR3 is CAAVGTGNYEQYF. The CDR3 DNA reads TGTGCCGCCGTGGGGACAGGGAACTACGAGCAGTACTTC. Combining the CDR3 with reference TRBV28 and TRBJ2-7 gives the whole variable domain DVKVTQSSRYLVKRTGEKVFLECVQDMDHENMFWYRQDPGLGLRLIYFSYDVKMKEKGDIPEGYSVSREKKERFSLILESASTNQTSMYLCAAVGTGNYEQYFGPGTRLTVT.

V usage is TRBV10-1 and J usage is TRBJ2-3; unclear D gene. This CDR3 is built from 14 residues. Trimming stripped 2 bases from V and 2 bases from J, with 8 bases between. Germline V gene sequence: CDR1 WNHNN, CDR2 SYGVQD (reference sequence). The CDR3 nucleotides read TGCGCCAGCAGTGAGAACATATTCACAGATACGCAGTATTTT. Amino acids: CASSENIFTDTQYF.

The chain combines TRBV6-2 or TRBV6-3 with TRBJ2-6; 7 bases line up with TRBD2. Looked up from germline, CDR1 is MNHEY and CDR2 is SVGEGT. The V gene end was trimmed by 7 bases and the J gene end by 4 bases; junction bases not matched to a gene: 7. This CDR3 contains 15 residues. This chain's CDR3 is CASIGGFLGANVLTF. DNA of the CDR3: TGTGCCAGCATCGGGGGGTTCCTGGGGGCCAACGTCCTGACTTTC.

In this sample, this clonotype turned up a few times. The rearrangement uses TRBV20-1 and TRBJ2-5; TRBD2 matches at 7 bases. V trimming: 5 bases; J trimming: 1 base; junction bases outside the gene matches: 4. CDR3 length: 13 amino acids. Germline CDR1 reads DFQATT; CDR2 reads SNEGSKA (reference sequence). The CDR3 loop is CSAATSFQETQYF. In DNA, the CDR3 is TGCAGTGCTGCGACTAGCTTCCAAGAGACCCAGTACTTC.

This clonotype was detected a few times. The chain has TRBV11-2 and TRBJ2-7, with 7 positions matching TRBD2. The CDR3 contains 14 residues. The J segment lost 2 bases and the V segment lost 8 bases, leaving 9 bases of the junction unmatched. Germline V lookup: CDR1 SGHAT, CDR2 FQNNGV. CDR3 amino acids: CASAWGGGTYEQYF. CDR3 in DNA: TGTGCCAGCGCTTGGGGGGGAGGGACCTACGAGCAGTACTTC.

This clonotype was seen ten or more times. This may be a read error, as it is one base from a much larger clone. The rearrangement links TRBV7-8 to TRBJ1-5; D is possibly TRBD1 (6 bases). Trimming left V 4 bases short and J 5 bases short, with 15 bases between. The CDR3 runs to 15 residues. From germline, CDR1 is SGHVS and CDR2 FQNEAQ. The CDR3 bases are TGTGCCAGCAGCTCCGGTGGGGGGCCTCATCAGCCCCAGCATTTT. Encoded protein: CASSSGGGPHQPQHF.

This clonotype was observed many times. This chain links TRBV4-1 with TRBJ2-3; no definite D call. Germline V lookup: CDR1 MGHRA, CDR2 YSYEKL. Deletions cut 4 bases from V and 4 bases from J, with 12 bases between. CDR3 length: 14 amino acids. In DNA, the CDR3 is TGCGCCAGCAGCCCCCGGTACCCCCCAGATACGCAGTATTTT. This translates into CASSPRYPPDTQYF.

The chain couples TRBV5-1 to TRBJ1-6; D remains ambiguous. The CDR3 is 14 amino acids. V lost 0 bases and J 8 bases, leaving 9 bases between the germline ends. The germline V gene has CDR1 SGHRS and CDR2 YFSETQ. CDR3 bases: TGCGCCAGCAGCTTGGTCGGATCATATTCACCCCTCCACTTT. Protein product: CASSLVGSYSPLHF.

This clonotype was seen more than once but under ten times. The chain carries TRBV5-1 and TRBJ2-3; TRBD1 agrees at 9 bases. Germline loops: CDR1 SGHRS, CDR2 YFSETQ. V was pared by 4 bases and J by 2 bases, with 5 bases of the junction left unmatched. The CDR3 spans 15 residues. The CDR3 here is CASSPGTGITDTQYF. DNA for the CDR3: TGCGCCAGCAGCCCCGGGACAGGGATCACAGATACGCAGTATTTT. The full variable domain, its missing parts supplied by reference TRBV5-1 and TRBJ2-3, is KAGVTQTPRYLIKTRGQQVTLSCSPISGHRSVSWYQQTPGQGLQFLFEYFSETQRNKGNFPGRFSGRQFSNSRSEMNVSTLELGDSALYLCASSPGTGITDTQYFGPGTRLTVL.

The V and J genes are TRBV18 and TRBJ2-5; maybe TRBD2 (6 bases). The J call may not be correct, given that the DNA end is closer to TRBJ2-7. The CDR3 runs to 14 residues. Per germline, CDR1 KGHSH and CDR2 LQKENI. The DNA for the CDR3 is TGTGCCAGCTCAGCCGGACTATCGAAGTTCGAGCAGTACTTC. It specifies CASSAGLSKFEQYF.

At least ten counts were recorded for this clonotype. CDR3 sequence: CASSGTERGANVLTF. CDR3 in DNA: TGTGCCAGCAGCGGAACCGAGAGGGGGGCCAACGTCCTGACTTTC. This rearrangement joins TRBV9 to TRBJ2-6, with D hard to call. Germline V gene sequence: CDR1 SGDLS, CDR2 YYNGEE. V gave up 3 bases and J gave up 4 bases, with 11 bases separating them. This CDR3 comprises 15 residues.

This chain uses TRBV7-2 with TRBJ2-7; D not resolved. The germline V gene has CDR1 SGHTA and CDR2 FQGNSA. V gave up 0 bases and J gave up 4 bases, with 10 bases separating them. This CDR3 spans 14 amino acids. The CDR3 nucleotides are TGTGCCAGCAGCTTAGCGTCACGGCCTTACGAGCAGTACTTC. Translation: CASSLASRPYEQYF.

This clonotype was counted at least ten times. The rearrangement uses TRBV9 and TRBJ2-5; D perhaps matches TRBD2 (6 bases). Germline CDR1 is SGDLS and CDR2 is YYNGEE. V dropped 6 bases and J dropped 2 bases, with 17 bases sitting between them. This CDR3 has 15 residues. The CDR3 spells CASMEGSGEQETQYF. The CDR3, as DNA: TGTGCCAGCATGGAGGGTAGCGGAGAGCAAGAGACCCAGTACTTC.

J is TRBJ2-5 and V is TRBV7-9; D possibly corresponds to TRBD2 (5 bases). Per the germline V gene, CDR1 is SEHNR and CDR2 is FQNEAQ (reference sequence). V was cut by 6 bases and J by 0 bases, with 11 bases left in between. The CDR3 is 14 residues long. CDR3: CASRDSGNQETQYF. The CDR3 nucleotides read TGTGCCAGCAGGGATTCCGGGAACCAAGAGACCCAGTACTTC.

This clonotype has just a few counts. The rearrangement joins TRBV12-3 or TRBV12-4 to TRBJ2-5; a possible D gene is TRBD2 (6 bases). The J call may be faulty, since TRBJ2-7 better matches the DNA end. The CDR3 runs 17 residues. The CDR3: CASSPIAPSEGLYEQYF. CDR3 DNA: TGTGCCAGCAGCCCCATCGCCCCCTCGGAGGGCCTCTACGAGCAGTACTTC.

The J gene is TRBJ2-3, the V gene TRBV7-9, with 10 bases identical to TRBD1. Unmatched junction bases numbered 3, after V lost 4 bases and J lost 2 bases. This CDR3 is 15 amino acids long. The germline V gene encodes CDR1 SEHNR and CDR2 FQNEAQ (reference sequence). The CDR3 sequence is CASSYDRGHTDTQYF. The CDR3 DNA reads TGTGCCAGCAGCTATGACAGGGGGCACACAGATACGCAGTATTTT.

The chain carries TRBV5-1 and TRBJ2-3; D not resolved. The CDR3 has 15 residues. Germline assignment: CDR1 SGHRS and CDR2 YFSETQ. The V gene lost 0 bases and the J gene lost 4 bases, with 12 bases spanning the gap. The DNA of the CDR3 is TGCGCCAGCAGCTTGGAGGCGCGTCCCGCAGATACGCAGTATTTT. The encoded protein is CASSLEARPADTQYF.

A note on this clonotype: This sequence may be a read error, since a much larger clone differs from it by one base. This rearrangement joins TRBV9 to TRBJ2-6; D uncertain. Germline V CDR1 and CDR2: SGDLS, YYNGEE. Trimming removed 0 bases at V and 0 bases at J, with 4 bases between. This CDR3 contains 15 residues. CDR3 bases: TGTGCCAGCAGCGTAGAAGTCTCTGGGGCCAACGTCCTGACTTTC. The encoded protein is CASSVEVSGANVLTF.

A note on this clonotype: A read error is possible here, since a much larger clone lies one base away. The chain carries TRBV4-1 and TRBJ2-6; D gene unclear. The CDR3 loop spans 17 amino acids. Germline V gene sequence: CDR1 MGHRA, CDR2 YSYEKL. The CDR3 DNA sequence: TGCGCCAGCAACCAAATCACGGCCGGGTCTGGGGCCAACGTCCTGACTTTC. It is translated as CASNQITAGSGANVLTF.

Concerning this clonotype itself: A much larger clone differs from this one at a single base, so this may be a read error. The V gene is TRBV24-1, the J gene TRBJ2-1; 13 nucleotides agree with TRBD2. CDR3 length equals 15 residues. Germline values: CDR1 KGHDR, CDR2 SFDVKD. CDR3 protein: CVTSAGTSGMNEQFF. CDR3 sequence (DNA): TGTGTCACCAGCGCCGGGACTAGCGGGATGAATGAGCAGTTCTTC.